These T cell receptor beta chains were read from a single sample in a study of T cells in Graves' hyperthyroidism and ophthalmopathy. MiXCR, applied by TCRdb to the multiplex PCR reads, yields one record per CDR3 protein. Of hundreds of thousands of distinct CDR3 sequences in the sample, less than 20% were seen once. The specimen was blood. These TCRs come from a man in his forties or fifties with Graves' ophthalmopathy. Each CDR3 is given with its conserved first and last residue. The order of the fields is CDR3 length, clone size, J gene, V gene, D gene, CDR3 DNA, CDR3 protein. The D gene is left open where the match is weak. A clone size is listed for some rows: how often the clone was seen (once, few, many), or a class if it is expanded.

len: 14
abundance: many
j_gene: TRBJ1-2
v_gene: TRBV6-2/TRBV6-3
d_gene: -
CDR3nt: TGTGCCAGCAGTAATTCGGCAGCCAACTATGGCTACACCTTC
CDR3aa: CASSNSAANYGYTF

len: 14
abundance: once
j_gene: TRBJ1-5
v_gene: TRBV7-9
d_gene: -
CDR3nt: TGTGCCAGCAGCCCACAGGGAGCTGATCAGCCCCAGCATTTT
CDR3aa: CASSPQGADQPQHF

len: 14
abundance: few
j_gene: TRBJ1-3
v_gene: TRBV30
d_gene: -
CDR3nt: TGTGCCTGGGGGGGGCCTGGCTCTGGAAACACCATATATTTT
CDR3aa: CAWGGPGSGNTIYF

len: 13
abundance: -
j_gene: TRBJ2-7
v_gene: TRBV18
d_gene: -
CDR3nt: TGTGCCAGCTCACGGGGACCCCTAGTCGAGCAGTACTTC
CDR3aa: CASSRGPLVEQYF

len: 16
abundance: few
j_gene: TRBJ1-1
v_gene: TRBV4-1
d_gene: -
CDR3nt: TGCGCCAGCAGCCAACCGGGAGCCGGGGGTAACACTGAAGCTTTCTTT
CDR3aa: CASSQPGAGGNTEAFF

len: 13
abundance: -
j_gene: TRBJ2-1
v_gene: TRBV15
d_gene: TRBD1
CDR3nt: TGTGCCACCAGAAGACAGGGTGAAAATGAGCAGTTCTTC
CDR3aa: CATRRQGENEQFF

len: 16
abundance: -
j_gene: TRBJ2-2
v_gene: TRBV12-3/TRBV12-4
d_gene: TRBD1
CDR3nt: TGTGCCAGCACCCCCGGCCCACAGGGGGGCACCGGGGAGCTGTTTTTT
CDR3aa: CASTPGPQGGTGELFF

len: 16
abundance: few
j_gene: TRBJ2-3
v_gene: TRBV28
d_gene: TRBD2
CDR3nt: TGTGCCAGCAGTTTATCCCTAGCGGAAGGTCAAGATACGCAGTATTTT
CDR3aa: CASSLSLAEGQDTQYF

len: 15
abundance: -
j_gene: TRBJ2-3
v_gene: TRBV5-8
d_gene: TRBD1
CDR3nt: TGTGCCAGCAGCCGGGGGCAGGGGGCGACAGATACGCAGTATTTT
CDR3aa: CASSRGQGATDTQYF

len: 12
abundance: many
j_gene: TRBJ2-3
v_gene: TRBV20-1
d_gene: TRBD2
CDR3nt: TGCAGTGCTAGAGATCGGCGGGAGACGCAGTATTTT
CDR3aa: CSARDRRETQYF

len: 17
abundance: -
j_gene: TRBJ2-3
v_gene: TRBV3-1
d_gene: -
CDR3nt: TGTGTCAGCAGCCAAGACACGTTCCGACCTAGCACAGATACGCAGTATTTT
CDR3aa: CVSSQDTFRPSTDTQYF

len: 14
abundance: -
j_gene: TRBJ1-2
v_gene: TRBV19
d_gene: TRBD1
CDR3nt: TGTGCCAGTAACACAGGGGACGACCCCTATGGCTACACCTTC
CDR3aa: CASNTGDDPYGYTF

len: 18
abundance: few
j_gene: TRBJ2-5
v_gene: TRBV20-1
d_gene: TRBD2
CDR3nt: TGCAGTGCTACGAACGCAGTCGAGCGGGGGGCCGGCCAAGGTACCCAGTACTTC
CDR3aa: CSATNAVERGAGQGTQYF

len: 14
abundance: -
j_gene: TRBJ2-2
v_gene: TRBV10-3
d_gene: -
CDR3nt: TGTGCCATCAGCCCAGGTGGAGGCACCGGGGAGCTGTTTTTT
CDR3aa: CAISPGGGTGELFF

len: 14
abundance: -
j_gene: TRBJ1-1
v_gene: TRBV29-1
d_gene: -
CDR3nt: TGCAGCGTTTTTCCTATACAGGAGAACACTGAAGCTTTCTTT
CDR3aa: CSVFPIQENTEAFF

len: 17
abundance: many
j_gene: TRBJ1-1
v_gene: TRBV12-3/TRBV12-4
d_gene: TRBD1
CDR3nt: TGTGCCAGCAGTTCTTCCGGATTTTTAGGGGGCCTACCTGAAGCTTTCTTT
CDR3aa: CASSSSGFLGGLPEAFF

len: 15
abundance: -
j_gene: TRBJ1-2
v_gene: TRBV6-4
d_gene: TRBD1
CDR3nt: TGTGTCAGCAGTGACTCGCCAGGGGGGAACTATGGCTACACCTTC
CDR3aa: CVSSDSPGGNYGYTF

len: 15
abundance: -
j_gene: TRBJ2-1
v_gene: TRBV20-1
d_gene: TRBD2
CDR3nt: TGCAGTGCTAGCGGGACTAGCGGGAGTTACAATGAGCAGTTCTTC
CDR3aa: CSASGTSGSYNEQFF

len: 17
abundance: many
j_gene: TRBJ1-2
v_gene: TRBV12-3/TRBV12-4
d_gene: -
CDR3nt: TGTGCCAGCAGTCCCCAACGACAGGTGTTAGCTAACTATGGCTACACCTTC
CDR3aa: CASSPQRQVLANYGYTF

len: 14
abundance: many
j_gene: TRBJ2-1
v_gene: TRBV28
d_gene: TRBD1
CDR3nt: TGTGCCAGCAGTACGGGACAGGGGGCTGGTGAGCAGTTCTTC
CDR3aa: CASSTGQGAGEQFF

len: 15
abundance: -
j_gene: TRBJ2-2
v_gene: TRBV27
d_gene: -
CDR3nt: TGTGCCAGCAGTTTTGCGGGAAGGGGTACCGGGGAGCTGTTTTTT
CDR3aa: CASSFAGRGTGELFF

len: 13
abundance: many
j_gene: TRBJ2-7
v_gene: TRBV28
d_gene: -
CDR3nt: TGTGCCAGCAGCAACCCAGAGAGGCGCGAGCAGTACTTC
CDR3aa: CASSNPERREQYF

len: 18
abundance: many
j_gene: TRBJ2-3
v_gene: TRBV7-2
d_gene: TRBD2
CDR3nt: TGTGCCAGCAGCTTAGAGACAGTGAGGGCGGGAGATACAGATACGCAGTATTTT
CDR3aa: CASSLETVRAGDTDTQYF

len: 16
abundance: many
j_gene: TRBJ2-7
v_gene: TRBV12-3/TRBV12-4
d_gene: -
CDR3nt: TGTGCCAGCAGTCCGCGCGCGGGGGCACTTTCCTACGAGCAGTACTTC
CDR3aa: CASSPRAGALSYEQYF

len: 15
abundance: -
j_gene: TRBJ2-1
v_gene: TRBV5-1
d_gene: TRBD1
CDR3nt: TGCGCCAGCAGCTTGACAGGGGAGATCTACAATGAGCAGTTCTTC
CDR3aa: CASSLTGEIYNEQFF

len: 15
abundance: many
j_gene: TRBJ2-7
v_gene: TRBV5-1
d_gene: -
CDR3nt: TGCGCCAGCAGCCGGGGCCAGGGAGGCGTGGACGAGCAGTACTTC
CDR3aa: CASSRGQGGVDEQYF

len: 16
abundance: few
j_gene: TRBJ1-5
v_gene: TRBV28
d_gene: -
CDR3nt: TGTGCCAGCAGTTTAACGGCAGGTCATGGCAATCAGCCCCAGCATTTT
CDR3aa: CASSLTAGHGNQPQHF

len: 15
abundance: -
j_gene: TRBJ2-1
v_gene: TRBV9
d_gene: -
CDR3nt: TGTGCCAGCAGCGTCTCAGGGATCACACACAATGAGCAGTTCTTC
CDR3aa: CASSVSGITHNEQFF

len: 13
abundance: -
j_gene: TRBJ2-7
v_gene: TRBV9
d_gene: -
CDR3nt: TGTGCCAGCAGCGTGGGGGTACACTCGAAGCAGTACTTC
CDR3aa: CASSVGVHSKQYF

len: 16
abundance: few
j_gene: TRBJ1-2
v_gene: TRBV11-2
d_gene: -
CDR3nt: TGTGCCAGCAGCTTAGATCCCGGGGACGGAAAATATGGCTACACCTTC
CDR3aa: CASSLDPGDGKYGYTF

len: 13
abundance: few
j_gene: TRBJ1-6
v_gene: TRBV10-2
d_gene: -
CDR3nt: TGCGCCAGCAGTGAGTCAGGTTACTCACCCCTCCACTTT
CDR3aa: CASSESGYSPLHF

len: 17
abundance: many
j_gene: TRBJ2-3
v_gene: TRBV5-1
d_gene: -
CDR3nt: TGCGCCAGCAGCTGGGGAGTTAGGGGACTTTCCACAGATACGCAGTATTTT
CDR3aa: CASSWGVRGLSTDTQYF

len: 14
abundance: many
j_gene: TRBJ2-3
v_gene: TRBV11-2
d_gene: -
CDR3nt: TGTGCCAGCAGCCCACAAGACCTGCTCAATACGCAGTATTTT
CDR3aa: CASSPQDLLNTQYF

len: 15
abundance: few
j_gene: TRBJ2-7
v_gene: TRBV4-1
d_gene: -
CDR3nt: TGCGCCAGCAGCCAAGATGGGGGCAGGGTCGGGGAGCAGTACTTC
CDR3aa: CASSQDGGRVGEQYF

len: 17
abundance: few
j_gene: TRBJ2-2
v_gene: TRBV29-1
d_gene: TRBD2
CDR3nt: TGCAGCGTTGAAGACGGTAGCGGGAATGGGTACACCGGGGAGCTGTTTTTT
CDR3aa: CSVEDGSGNGYTGELFF

len: 16
abundance: few
j_gene: TRBJ1-3
v_gene: TRBV27
d_gene: -
CDR3nt: TGTGCCAGCAGTCCCTCCTGGGGAAGCTCTGGAAACACCATATATTTT
CDR3aa: CASSPSWGSSGNTIYF

len: 15
abundance: -
j_gene: TRBJ2-7
v_gene: TRBV4-1
d_gene: TRBD2
CDR3nt: TGCGCCAGCAGCGTGCGGGGGGAAAGCTCCTACGAGCAGTACTTC
CDR3aa: CASSVRGESSYEQYF

len: 14
abundance: many
j_gene: TRBJ2-7
v_gene: TRBV5-1
d_gene: -
CDR3nt: TGCGCCAGCAGCGTCCCATCCCCTCTCAACGAGCAGTACTTC
CDR3aa: CASSVPSPLNEQYF

len: 17
abundance: many
j_gene: TRBJ2-7
v_gene: TRBV2
d_gene: TRBD1
CDR3nt: TGTGCCAGCAGTGGTGGACAGGGTACCATTACCTCCTACGAGCAGTACTTC
CDR3aa: CASSGGQGTITSYEQYF

len: 16
abundance: few
j_gene: TRBJ2-3
v_gene: TRBV20-1
d_gene: -
CDR3nt: TGCAGTGCTAGAGATCTTGAGAGGGGTTCCACAGATACGCAGTATTTT
CDR3aa: CSARDLERGSTDTQYF

len: 15
abundance: -
j_gene: TRBJ2-3
v_gene: TRBV28
d_gene: -
CDR3nt: TGTGCCAGCAGTACCGGGGGGCCGCGCACAGATACGCAGTATTTT
CDR3aa: CASSTGGPRTDTQYF

len: 13
abundance: -
j_gene: TRBJ2-3
v_gene: TRBV29-1
d_gene: -
CDR3nt: TGCAGCGTTGACGACGGGACTTCACCAATCAGGTATTTT
CDR3aa: CSVDDGTSPIRYF